This entry features one T cell receptor beta chain sequence. Authors' methods: Amplification from reference gene primers served as the basis for estimated nucleated cell counts. Measured with immunoSEQ multiplex PCR; TCRdb has only the in-frame clones, and not every one. V, J and clone size reflect that table, while D and trimming were determined from the DNA. In the table there are roughly 280,000 clones, around 88% of which are singletons. The sample originates from a study of blood T cell repertoires in COVID-19. In the study overall: Nucleic acid was either cDNA or gDNA, and it came from T cells, B-cell-depleted T cells, or PBMCs.

The CDR3 covers 14 residues. Between the trimmed V and J ends, which lost 5 bases and 2 bases, there was a span of 12 bases. Germline assignment: CDR1 LNHNV and CDR2 YYDKDF (reference sequence). The sample was peripheral blood. This receptor was identified in a man aged 25 to 40 with active or convalescent COVID-19. The chain links TRBV15 to TRBJ1-1, with D maybe TRBD1 (6 bases). CDR3 sequence (DNA): TGTGCCACCAGCGGAAGGACAGTCAACACTGAAGCTTTCTTT. As protein: CATSGRTVNTEAFF. Based on the CDR3 plus reference TRBV15 and TRBJ1-1, the full variable domain is DAMVIQNPRYQVTQFGKPVTLSCSQTLNHNVMYWYQQKSSQAPKLLFHYYDKDFNNEADTPDNFQSRRPNTSFCFLDIRSPGLGDTAMYLCATSGRTVNTEAFFGQGTRLTVV.